Each of the 20 T cell receptor beta chains below was sequenced from the same sample in a study of tumor-infiltrating lymphocytes in primary liver carcinoma. For blood RNA, unsorted whole blood served as the source, and germline DNA was extracted too. TCR beta cDNA was prepared out of about 510 ng total RNA by means of a constant-region primer. Construction of TCR beta libraries relied on three successive nested multiplex PCR rounds employing slightly modified ARM-PCR. The opening two PCR rounds, around 10 cycles each, paired TRBV1-TRBV30 forward primers with a C-beta reverse primer. One entry per CDR3 protein results from TCRdb running MiXCR on the multiplex PCR reads. The table shows about 330,000 distinct CDR3 sequences, with less than 65% occurring only once. The specimen sequenced was peripheral blood. The receptors derive from a man aged 35-49 years with primary liver carcinoma and hepatitis B virus infection.

The chain is built from TRBV12-3 or TRBV12-4 and TRBJ2-1; D gene uncertain. V was trimmed by 6 bases and J by 1 base, leaving 10 bases between them. This CDR3 is 14 amino acids long. The CDR3 DNA follows: TGTGCCAGCAGCCCGGATGGGTCCTACAATGAGCAGTTCTTC. Amino acid sequence: CASSPDGSYNEQFF.

V gene TRBV11-2 combines with J gene TRBJ1-1; no clear D gene. The CDR3 is 14 amino acids. V lost 5 bases and J 5 bases, leaving 15 bases between the germline ends. Per germline, CDR1 SGHAT and CDR2 FQNNGV. The CDR3 here is CASSPRERRTEAFF. The CDR3 DNA reads as TGTGCCAGCAGCCCCCGAGAGCGTCGGACTGAAGCTTTCTTT.

To note about this clonotype: This could be a read error, since a much larger clone is one nucleotide away. This rearrangement joins TRBV10-3 to TRBJ2-3; 10 bases map to TRBD2. CDR3 length equals 14 residues. Germline V gene lookup returns CDR1 ENHRY and CDR2 SYGVKD. The CDR3 DNA follows: TGTTCCACGATAGCGGGAGGAGGCACAGATACGCAGTATTTT. It encodes CSTIAGGGTDTQYF.

Notes on this clonotype: A much larger clone is a single base away; this may be a read error. The rearrangement links TRBV4-3 to TRBJ2-7; D uncertain. The length of the CDR3 is 13 residues. Trimming removed 3 bases at V and 8 bases at J, with 14 bases between. Germline CDR1 is LGHNA and CDR2 is YSLEER. The DNA for the CDR3 is TGCGCCAGCAGCCATGATCCTTTCAGGCAGCAGTACTTC. It is translated as CASSHDPFRQQYF.

This clonotype was seen many times. Since a much larger clone is just one base distant, this may be a read error. The chain employs TRBV6-5 and TRBJ2-5, with D hard to call. The CDR3 runs to 11 residues. The germline V and J ends were trimmed by 6 bases and 2 bases, with 4 bases remaining between them. Germline CDR1 MNHEY, CDR2 SVGAGI. CDR3: CASSKQETQYF. In nucleotides, the CDR3 is TGTGCCAGCAGCAAGCAAGAGACCCAGTACTTC.

Worth noting for this clonotype: This could be a read error, since a much larger clone is one nucleotide away. The chain carries TRBV13 and TRBJ2-7; the D gene is possibly TRBD2 (5 bases). The germline gives CDR1 PRHDT, CDR2 FYEKMQ (reference sequence). The CDR3 consists of 12 residues. CDR3 region: CAGSGSVGEQYF. The CDR3 coding sequence is TGTGCCGGCAGCGGCTCGGTCGGCGAGCAGTACTTC.

This clonotype has a handful of counts. The chain joins TRBV28 to TRBJ2-1, with 13 nucleotides matching TRBD2. V trimming: 4 bases; J trimming: 8 bases; junction bases outside the gene matches: 8. The CDR3 has 16 residues. Germline-derived CDR1 and CDR2 are MDHEN and SYDVKM. CDR3 bases: TGTGCCAGCAGTTCCTACGGACTAGCGGGAGCCGATGAGCAGTTCTTC. Its protein is CASSSYGLAGADEQFF.

The table lists this clonotype with many counts. The chain joins TRBV4-1 to TRBJ2-7; tentative D call: TRBD1 (6 bases). The CDR3 contains 17 residues. V was pared by 3 bases and J by 0 bases, with 18 bases between. CDR1 and CDR2 from the germline V gene are MGHRA and YSYEKL. The DNA for the CDR3 is TGCGCCAGCAGCCAGGTCACCGGACAGCAAAACTCCTACGAGCAGTACTTC. Its protein product is CASSQVTGQQNSYEQYF.

In this sample, this clonotype turned up many times. V usage is TRBV10-3 and J usage is TRBJ2-5; the match to TRBD2 covers 14 bases. CDR1 is ENHRY, CDR2 SYGVKD, per germline. The junction had 1 base not matched to a gene; V was cut back by 2 bases and J by 2 bases. The CDR3 is made up of 16 amino acids. The CDR3 region has the DNA TGTGCCATCAGTGAGGGGACTAGCGGGGGACAAGAGACCCAGTACTTC. It yields the protein CAISEGTSGGQETQYF.

The chain links TRBV7-9 to TRBJ2-7; 7 bases fit TRBD1. This CDR3 region has 15 residues. J was trimmed by 1 base and V by 5 bases; bases with no gene match: 8. Germline V gives CDR1 SEHNR, CDR2 FQNEAQ (reference sequence). CDR3 region: CASSIRQGFSYEQYF. The CDR3 DNA follows: TGTGCCAGCAGCATTCGACAGGGATTTTCCTACGAGCAGTACTTC.

As for this clonotype: One junction end disagrees with the germline gene, perhaps due to a read error. The CDR3 nucleotides read TGCGCCAGCAACCAAGCCTTCCCGCTAGCGGGAGGAGATACGCAGTATTTT. Amino acid sequence: CASNQAFPLAGGDTQYF. V and J are TRBV4-1 and TRBJ2-3, with TRBD2 identical over 11 bases. Germline V gene lookup returns CDR1 MGHRA and CDR2 YSYEKL. This CDR3 is 17 amino acids long.

For this clonotype: A much larger clonotype is one base distant, so this may be a read error. The chain uses TRBV5-6 and TRBJ2-5; D unresolved. CDR3 length: 11 amino acids. V was trimmed by 1 base and J by 5 bases, leaving 3 bases between them. From germline, CDR1 is SGHDT and CDR2 YYEEEE. CDR3 protein: CASSLFETQYF. CDR3 DNA sequence: TGTGCCAGCAGCTTGTTCGAGACCCAGTACTTC.

Turning to this clonotype: One junction end disagrees with the germline gene, perhaps due to a read error. This chain links TRBV4-2 with TRBJ2-2; 10 bases align to TRBD2. Germline CDR1 and CDR2: LGHNA and YNFKEQ. The CDR3 extends over 19 amino acids. CDR3 in amino acids: CARSQVWSLAGTNTGELSF. In DNA form, the CDR3 reads TGTGCCAGGAGCCAAGTCTGGTCACTAGCGGGGACGAACACCGGGGAGCTGTCTTTT.

For this clonotype: This sequence may be a read error, since a much larger clone differs from it by one base. The chain joins TRBV12-3 or TRBV12-4 to TRBJ2-2; 7 positions match TRBD2. V lost 8 bases, J lost 3 bases, and 6 bases stayed unmatched. The CDR3 length is 14 residues. In DNA, the CDR3 is TGTGCCAGCGGGCTAGCGGAATACACCGGGGAGCTGTTTTTT. This codes for CASGLAEYTGELFF.

In this sample, this clonotype turned up many times. The chain is built from TRBV6-1 and TRBJ1-2; 7 nucleotides agree with TRBD1. V lost 0 bases and J lost 8; bases outside the gene matches: 9. CDR3 size: 15 residues. Germline CDR1 reads MNHNS; CDR2 reads SASEGT. CDR3 region: CASSEAWQGVGGYTF. In nucleotides, the CDR3 is TGTGCCAGCAGTGAAGCGTGGCAGGGGGTAGGCGGCTACACCTTC.

This clonotype was seen at least ten times. The V call is TRBV6-6, the J call TRBJ1-5; 8 nucleotides line up with TRBD1. The V and J ends lost 6 bases and 5 bases, in that order; junction bases with no gene match: 9. CDR3 size: 15 residues. Germline V gives CDR1 MNHNY, CDR2 SVGAGI (reference sequence). The CDR3 DNA follows: TGTGCCAGCAGCCGGGGGACAGGTGCTTATCAGCCCCAGCATTTT. Its translation is CASSRGTGAYQPQHF.

Regarding this clonotype: Just one base apart from a much larger clone, this may be a read error. This sequence joins TRBV10-2 and TRBJ2-7; D is undetermined. Germline V gene lookup returns CDR1 WSHSY and CDR2 SAAADI. Deletions cut 0 bases from V and 0 bases from J, with 15 bases between. This CDR3 spans 17 amino acids. The CDR3 DNA sequence: TGCGCCAGCAGTGAGTCATCACAAGGTGCTATCTCCTACGAGCAGTACTTC. Protein: CASSESSQGAISYEQYF.

Worth noting for this clonotype: The CDR3 ends on some other residue instead of the conserved phenylalanine or tryptophan, so this is likely a read error. The chain links TRBV6-2 or TRBV6-3 to TRBJ2-7; D may be TRBD1 (6 bases). Trimming left V 8 bases short and J 2 bases short, with 22 bases between. Germline assignment: CDR1 MNHEY and CDR2 SVGEGT. The CDR3 is 16 amino acids. For the CDR3, the DNA is TGTGCCAGCCAGAAGGGGGTCAGGGTGAGAGCCTACGAGCAGTACTCC. Its protein is CASQKGVRVRAYEQYS.

This clonotype was counted many times. The chain couples TRBV5-4 to TRBJ1-3; D perhaps matches TRBD1 (5 bases). The V end was cut by 4 bases, the J end by 4 bases, with 15 bases between. Germline-derived CDR1 and CDR2 are SGHNT and YYREEE (reference sequence). The CDR3 runs 15 residues. In DNA, the CDR3 is TGTGCCAGCAGCAGAACCGGGACGGTAGGAAACACCATATATTTT. Its translation is CASSRTGTVGNTIYF.

This clonotype was counted many times. The chain combines TRBV12-3 or TRBV12-4 with TRBJ2-3; 8 nucleotides align to TRBD1. V was pared by 6 bases and J by 4 bases, with 3 bases of the junction left unmatched. CDR3 length: 13 residues. CDR3 nucleotides: TGTGCCAGCAGGAGACAGGGGTCAGATACGCAGTATTTT. As protein: CASRRQGSDTQYF.